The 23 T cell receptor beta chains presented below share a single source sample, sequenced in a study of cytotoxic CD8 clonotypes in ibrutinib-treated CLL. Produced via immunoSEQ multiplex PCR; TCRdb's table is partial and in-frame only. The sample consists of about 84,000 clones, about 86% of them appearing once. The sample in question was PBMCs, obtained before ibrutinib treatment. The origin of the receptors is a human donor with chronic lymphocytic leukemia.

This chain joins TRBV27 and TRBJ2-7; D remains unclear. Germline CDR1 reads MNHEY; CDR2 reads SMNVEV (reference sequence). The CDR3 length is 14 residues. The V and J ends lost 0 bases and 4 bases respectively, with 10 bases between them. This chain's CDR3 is CASSLSGPRYEQYF. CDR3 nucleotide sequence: TGTGCCAGCAGTTTATCAGGGCCGAGATACGAGCAGTACTTC.

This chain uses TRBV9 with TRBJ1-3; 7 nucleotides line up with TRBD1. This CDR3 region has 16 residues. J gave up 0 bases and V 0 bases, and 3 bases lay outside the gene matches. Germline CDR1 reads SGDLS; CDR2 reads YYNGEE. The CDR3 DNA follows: TGTGCCAGCAGCGTAGGACAGGGCCTCTCTGGAAACACCATATATTTT. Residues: CASSVGQGLSGNTIYF.

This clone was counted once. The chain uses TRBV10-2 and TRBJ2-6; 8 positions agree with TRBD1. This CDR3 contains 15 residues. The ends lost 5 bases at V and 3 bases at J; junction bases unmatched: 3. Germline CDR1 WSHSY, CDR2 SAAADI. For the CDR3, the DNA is TGCGCCAGCAGTAGGACAGGGTTTGGGGCCAACGTCCTGACTTTC. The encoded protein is CASSRTGFGANVLTF.

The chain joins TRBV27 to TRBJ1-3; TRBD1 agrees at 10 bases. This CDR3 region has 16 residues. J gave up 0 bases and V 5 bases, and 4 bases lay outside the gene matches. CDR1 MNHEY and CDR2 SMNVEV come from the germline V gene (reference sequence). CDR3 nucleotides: TGTGCCAGCAGTCCCGGGACAGGGGTCTCTGGAAACACCATATATTTT. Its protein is CASSPGTGVSGNTIYF.

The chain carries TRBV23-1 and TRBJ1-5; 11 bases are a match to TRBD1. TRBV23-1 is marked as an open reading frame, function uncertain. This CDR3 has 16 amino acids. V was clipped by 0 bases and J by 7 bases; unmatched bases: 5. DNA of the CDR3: TGCGCCAGCAGTCAATCAAGGACAGGGGGCGGGCAGCCCCAGCATTTT. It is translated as CASSQSRTGGGQPQHF.

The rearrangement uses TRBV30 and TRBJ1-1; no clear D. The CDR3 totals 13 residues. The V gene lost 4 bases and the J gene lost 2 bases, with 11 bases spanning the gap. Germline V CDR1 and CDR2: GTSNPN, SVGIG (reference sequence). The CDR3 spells CAWTLTLNTEAFF. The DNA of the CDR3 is TGTGCCTGGACCCTGACACTAAACACTGAAGCTTTCTTT.

For the CDR3, the DNA is TGTGCCAGCAGCTTAATTTTAGGGGTGACCGGGGAGCTGTTTTTT. The encoded protein is CASSLILGVTGELFF. The genes are TRBV7-9 and TRBJ2-2, with D perhaps TRBD1 (5 bases). Germline V gene sequence: CDR1 SEHNR, CDR2 FQNEAQ (reference sequence). This CDR3 has 15 amino acids. V lost 2 bases, J lost 5 bases, and 12 bases lay in between.

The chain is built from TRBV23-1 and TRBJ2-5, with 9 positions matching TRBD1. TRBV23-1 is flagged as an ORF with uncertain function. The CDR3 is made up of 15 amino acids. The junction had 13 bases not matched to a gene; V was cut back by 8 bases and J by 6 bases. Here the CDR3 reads CASGQQGARPKTQYF. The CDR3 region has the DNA TGCGCCAGCGGCCAACAGGGGGCGCGTCCTAAGACCCAGTACTTC.

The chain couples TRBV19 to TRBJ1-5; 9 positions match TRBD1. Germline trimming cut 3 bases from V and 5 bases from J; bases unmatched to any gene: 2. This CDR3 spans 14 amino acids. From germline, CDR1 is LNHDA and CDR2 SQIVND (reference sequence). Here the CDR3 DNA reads TGTGCCAGTAGTATCTGGACAGGGGATCAGCCCCAGCATTTT. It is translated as CASSIWTGDQPQHF.

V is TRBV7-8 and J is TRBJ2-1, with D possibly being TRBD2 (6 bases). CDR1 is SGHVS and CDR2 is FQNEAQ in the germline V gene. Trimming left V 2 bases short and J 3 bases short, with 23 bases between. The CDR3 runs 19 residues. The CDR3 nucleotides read TGTGCCAGCAGCTTATATGGTGGTAGCGGCAACCGCCACTACAATGAGCAGTTCTTC. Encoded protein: CASSLYGGSGNRHYNEQFF.

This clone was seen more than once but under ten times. The CDR3 loop reads CASRPGGRGSGNTIYF. The DNA for the CDR3 is TGTGCCAGCAGGCCAGGGGGCAGGGGGTCTGGAAACACCATATATTTT. V usage is TRBV5-4 and J usage is TRBJ1-3; 8 positions match TRBD1. Germline V gene data show CDR1 as SGHNT and CDR2 as YYREEE (reference sequence). With V trimmed by 5 bases and J by 1 base, 8 bases remained unmatched. The CDR3 runs to 16 residues.

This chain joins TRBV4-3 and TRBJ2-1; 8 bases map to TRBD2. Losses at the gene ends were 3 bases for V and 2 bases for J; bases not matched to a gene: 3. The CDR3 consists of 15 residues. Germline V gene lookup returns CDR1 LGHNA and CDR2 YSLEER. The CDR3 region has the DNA TGCGCCAGCAGCCATGAGCGGGGGCCCTACAATGAGCAGTTCTTC. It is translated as CASSHERGPYNEQFF.

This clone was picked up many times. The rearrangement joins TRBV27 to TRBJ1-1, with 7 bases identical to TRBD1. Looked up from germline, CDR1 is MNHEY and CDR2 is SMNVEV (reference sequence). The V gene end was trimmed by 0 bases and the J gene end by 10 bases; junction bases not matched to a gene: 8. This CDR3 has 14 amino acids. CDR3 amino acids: CASSLSKTGLGAFF. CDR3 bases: TGTGCCAGCAGTTTATCGAAGACAGGGCTGGGAGCTTTCTTT.

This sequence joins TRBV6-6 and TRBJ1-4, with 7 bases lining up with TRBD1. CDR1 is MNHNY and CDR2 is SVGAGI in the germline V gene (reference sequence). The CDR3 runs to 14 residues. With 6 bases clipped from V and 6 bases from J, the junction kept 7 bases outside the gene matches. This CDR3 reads CASSPQGPYEKLFF. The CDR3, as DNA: TGTGCCAGCAGCCCACAGGGGCCTTATGAAAAACTGTTTTTT.

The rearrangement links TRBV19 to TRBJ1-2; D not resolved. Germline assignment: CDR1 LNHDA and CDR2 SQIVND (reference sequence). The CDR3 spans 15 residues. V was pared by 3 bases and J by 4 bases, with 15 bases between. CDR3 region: CASSIRQERVYGYTF. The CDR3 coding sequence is TGTGCCAGTAGTATTCGCCAAGAGAGAGTCTATGGCTACACCTTC.

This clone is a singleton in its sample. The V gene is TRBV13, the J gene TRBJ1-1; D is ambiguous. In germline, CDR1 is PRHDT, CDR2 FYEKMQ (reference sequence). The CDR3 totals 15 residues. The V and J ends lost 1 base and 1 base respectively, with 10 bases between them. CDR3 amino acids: CASSLEGERNTEAFF. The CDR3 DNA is TGTGCCAGCAGCTTAGAAGGCGAGAGGAACACTGAAGCTTTCTTT.

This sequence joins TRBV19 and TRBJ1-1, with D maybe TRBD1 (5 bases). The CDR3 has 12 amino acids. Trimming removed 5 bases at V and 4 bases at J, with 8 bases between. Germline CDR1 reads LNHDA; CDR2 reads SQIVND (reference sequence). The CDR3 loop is CASSPRVTEAFF. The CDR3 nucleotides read TGTGCCAGTAGTCCCAGGGTCACTGAAGCTTTCTTT. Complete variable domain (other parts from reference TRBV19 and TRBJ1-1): DGGITQSPKYLFRKEGQNVTLSCEQNLNHDAMYWYRQDPGQGLRLIYYSQIVNDFQKGDIAEGYSVSREKKESFPLTVTSAQKNPTAFYLCASSPRVTEAFFGQGTRLTVV.

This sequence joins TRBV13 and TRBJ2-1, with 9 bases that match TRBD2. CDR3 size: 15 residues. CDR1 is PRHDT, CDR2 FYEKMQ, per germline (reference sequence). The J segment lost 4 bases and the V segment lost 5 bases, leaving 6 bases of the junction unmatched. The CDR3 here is CASSRLLAGYNEQFF. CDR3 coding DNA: TGTGCCAGCAGCCGCCTTCTAGCGGGGTACAATGAGCAGTTCTTC.

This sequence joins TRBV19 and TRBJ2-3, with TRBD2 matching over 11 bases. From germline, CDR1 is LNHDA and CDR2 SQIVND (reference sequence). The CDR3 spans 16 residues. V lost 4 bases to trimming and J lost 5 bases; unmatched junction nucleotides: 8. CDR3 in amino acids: CASSTRLAGMVDTQYF. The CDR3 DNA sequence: TGTGCCAGTAGTACACGACTAGCGGGAATGGTAGATACGCAGTATTTT.

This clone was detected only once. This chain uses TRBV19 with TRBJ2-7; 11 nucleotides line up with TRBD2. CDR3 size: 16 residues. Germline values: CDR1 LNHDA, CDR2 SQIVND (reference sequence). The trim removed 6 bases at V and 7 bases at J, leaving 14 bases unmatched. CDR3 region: CASSPTSGRGSGEQYF. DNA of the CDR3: TGTGCCAGTAGCCCCACTAGCGGGAGAGGATCGGGGGAGCAGTACTTC.

In DNA form, the CDR3 reads TGCGCCAGCAGCCAGCCGGGACCGAACTACGAGCAGTACTTC. Translation gives CASSQPGPNYEQYF. V gene TRBV4-1 combines with J gene TRBJ2-7; D possibly matches TRBD1 or TRBD2 (5 bases each). The germline gives CDR1 MGHRA, CDR2 YSYEKL. Trimming left V 3 bases short and J 3 bases short, with 12 bases between. This CDR3 is 14 amino acids long.

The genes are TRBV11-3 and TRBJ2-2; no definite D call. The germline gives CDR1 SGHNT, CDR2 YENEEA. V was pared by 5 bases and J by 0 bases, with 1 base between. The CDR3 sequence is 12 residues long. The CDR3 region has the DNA TGTGCCAGCAGCCCGAACACCGGGGAGCTGTTTTTT. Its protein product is CASSPNTGELFF.

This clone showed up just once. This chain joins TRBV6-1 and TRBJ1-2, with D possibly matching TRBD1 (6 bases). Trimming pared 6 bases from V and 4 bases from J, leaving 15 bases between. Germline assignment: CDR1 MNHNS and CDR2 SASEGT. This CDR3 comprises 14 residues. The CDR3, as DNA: TGTGCCAGCAGGATGAGGGGGAAGGGCTATGGCTACACCTTC. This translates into CASRMRGKGYGYTF.